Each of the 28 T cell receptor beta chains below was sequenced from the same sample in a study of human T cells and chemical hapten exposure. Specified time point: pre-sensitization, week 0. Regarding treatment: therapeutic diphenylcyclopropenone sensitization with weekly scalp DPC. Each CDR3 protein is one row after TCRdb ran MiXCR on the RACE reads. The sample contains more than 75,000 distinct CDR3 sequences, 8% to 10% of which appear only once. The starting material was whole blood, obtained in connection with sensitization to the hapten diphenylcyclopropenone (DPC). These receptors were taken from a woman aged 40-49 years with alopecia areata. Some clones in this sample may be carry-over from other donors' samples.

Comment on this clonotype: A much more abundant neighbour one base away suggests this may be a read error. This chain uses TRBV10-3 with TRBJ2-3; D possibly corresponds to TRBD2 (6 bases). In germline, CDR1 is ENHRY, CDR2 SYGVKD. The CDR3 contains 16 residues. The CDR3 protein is CAISDGGTPEGDTRYF. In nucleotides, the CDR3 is TGTGCCATCAGTGATGGCGGGACTCCGGAGGGAGATACGCGGTATTTT.

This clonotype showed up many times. The CDR3 sequence is CASSLRTGYEQYF. Here the CDR3 DNA reads TGTGCCAGCAGCCTACGGACAGGCTACGAGCAGTACTTC. The rearrangement joins TRBV11-2 to TRBJ2-7; TRBD1 matches at 7 bases. V trimming: 5 bases; J trimming: 3 bases; junction bases outside the gene matches: 4. The germline CDR1 and CDR2 sequences are SGHAT and FQNNGV. The CDR3 covers 13 residues.

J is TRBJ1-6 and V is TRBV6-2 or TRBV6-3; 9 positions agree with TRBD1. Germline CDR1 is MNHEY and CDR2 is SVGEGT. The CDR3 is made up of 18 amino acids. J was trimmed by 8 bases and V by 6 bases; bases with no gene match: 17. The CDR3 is CASSLTGTGMGRDSPLHF. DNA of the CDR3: TGTGCCAGCAGCCTGACGGGGACAGGGATGGGGCGTGATTCACCCCTCCACTTT.

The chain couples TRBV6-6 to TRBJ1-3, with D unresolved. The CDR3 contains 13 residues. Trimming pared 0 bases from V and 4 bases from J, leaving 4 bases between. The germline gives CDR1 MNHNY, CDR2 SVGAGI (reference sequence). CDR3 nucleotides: TGTGCCAGCAGTTACTCGACGGGAAACACCATATATTTT. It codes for CASSYSTGNTIYF.

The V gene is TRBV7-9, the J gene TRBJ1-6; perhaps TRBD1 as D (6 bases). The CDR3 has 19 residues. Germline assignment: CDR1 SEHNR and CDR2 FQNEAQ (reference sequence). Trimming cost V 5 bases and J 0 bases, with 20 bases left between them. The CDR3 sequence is CASSPGRGFTSSYNSPLHF. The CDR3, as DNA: TGTGCCAGCAGCCCTGGAAGGGGGTTTACGAGCTCCTATAATTCACCCCTCCACTTT.

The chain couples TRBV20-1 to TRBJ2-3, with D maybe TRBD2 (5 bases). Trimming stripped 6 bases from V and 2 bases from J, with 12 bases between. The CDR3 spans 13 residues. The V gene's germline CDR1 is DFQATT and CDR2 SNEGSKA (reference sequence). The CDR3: CSAPRLATDTQYF. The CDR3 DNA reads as TGCAGTGCCCCCCGGCTAGCCACAGATACGCAGTATTTT.

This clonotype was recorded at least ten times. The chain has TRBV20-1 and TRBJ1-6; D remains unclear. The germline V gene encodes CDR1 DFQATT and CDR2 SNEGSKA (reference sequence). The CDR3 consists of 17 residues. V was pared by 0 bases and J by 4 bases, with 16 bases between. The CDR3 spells CSARDSGRGIYNSPLHF. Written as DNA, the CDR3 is TGCAGTGCTAGAGATTCCGGACGGGGTATATATAATTCACCCCTCCACTTT.

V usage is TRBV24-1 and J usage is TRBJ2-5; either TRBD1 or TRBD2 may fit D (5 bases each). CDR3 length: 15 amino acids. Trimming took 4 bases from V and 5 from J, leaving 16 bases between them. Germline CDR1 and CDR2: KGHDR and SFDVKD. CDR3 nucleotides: TGTGCCACCAGTGACCCCGGGACGGGCGGTGAGACCCAGTACTTC. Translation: CATSDPGTGGETQYF.

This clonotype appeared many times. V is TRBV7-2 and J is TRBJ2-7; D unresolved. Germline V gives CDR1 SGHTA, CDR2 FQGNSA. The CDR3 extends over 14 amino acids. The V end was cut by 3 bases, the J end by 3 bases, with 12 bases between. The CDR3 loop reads CASSFGREGYEQYF. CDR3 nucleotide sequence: TGTGCCAGCAGCTTCGGACGCGAAGGCTACGAGCAGTACTTC. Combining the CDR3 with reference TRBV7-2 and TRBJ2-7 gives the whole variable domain GAGVSQSPSNKVTEKGKDVELRCDPISGHTALYWYRQSLGQGLEFLIYFQGNSAPDKSGLPSDRFSAERTGGSVSTLTIQRTQQEDSAVYLCASSFGREGYEQYFGPGTRLTVT.

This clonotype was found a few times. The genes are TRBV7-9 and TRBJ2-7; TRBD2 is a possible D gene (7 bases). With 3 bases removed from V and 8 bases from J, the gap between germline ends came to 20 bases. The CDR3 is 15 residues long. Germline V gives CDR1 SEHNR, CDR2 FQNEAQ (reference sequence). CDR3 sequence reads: CASSFVTGGHTKQYF. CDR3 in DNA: TGTGCCAGCAGCTTCGTGACGGGGGGCCATACGAAGCAGTACTTC.

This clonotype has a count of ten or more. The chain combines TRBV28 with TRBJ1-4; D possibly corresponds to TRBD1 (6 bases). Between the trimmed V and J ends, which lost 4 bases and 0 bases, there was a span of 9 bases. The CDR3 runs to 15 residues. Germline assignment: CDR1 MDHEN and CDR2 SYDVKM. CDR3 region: CASSSRDTTNEKLFF. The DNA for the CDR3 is TGTGCCAGCAGTTCCCGGGACACAACTAATGAAAAACTGTTTTTT.

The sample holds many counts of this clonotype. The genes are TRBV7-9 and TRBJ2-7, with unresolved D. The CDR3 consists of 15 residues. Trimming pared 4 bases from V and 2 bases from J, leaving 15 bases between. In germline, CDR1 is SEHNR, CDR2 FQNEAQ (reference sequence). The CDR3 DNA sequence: TGTGCCAGCAGCTCAGACGAACGTTCGGCCTACGAGCAGTACTTC. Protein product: CASSSDERSAYEQYF.

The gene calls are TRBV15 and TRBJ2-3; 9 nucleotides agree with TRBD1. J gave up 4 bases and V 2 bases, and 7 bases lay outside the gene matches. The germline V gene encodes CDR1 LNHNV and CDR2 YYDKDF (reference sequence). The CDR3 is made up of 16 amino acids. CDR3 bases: TGTGCCACCAGCAGAAGCTCCGGGACAGGGCCAGATACGCAGTATTTT. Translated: CATSRSSGTGPDTQYF.

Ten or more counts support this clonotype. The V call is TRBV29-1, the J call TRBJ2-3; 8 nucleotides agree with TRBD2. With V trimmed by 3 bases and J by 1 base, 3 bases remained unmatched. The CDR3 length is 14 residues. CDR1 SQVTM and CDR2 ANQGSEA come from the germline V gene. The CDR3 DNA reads TGCAGCGTTGATAGCGGGGTAGGCACAGATACGCAGTATTTT. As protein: CSVDSGVGTDTQYF.

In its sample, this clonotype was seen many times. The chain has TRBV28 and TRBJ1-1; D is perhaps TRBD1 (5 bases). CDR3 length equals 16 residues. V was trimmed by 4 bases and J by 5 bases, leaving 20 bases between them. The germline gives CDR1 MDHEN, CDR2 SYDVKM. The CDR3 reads CASSSPPGGVRTEAFF. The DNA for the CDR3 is TGTGCCAGCAGTTCCCCACCTGGGGGGGTAAGGACTGAAGCTTTCTTT.

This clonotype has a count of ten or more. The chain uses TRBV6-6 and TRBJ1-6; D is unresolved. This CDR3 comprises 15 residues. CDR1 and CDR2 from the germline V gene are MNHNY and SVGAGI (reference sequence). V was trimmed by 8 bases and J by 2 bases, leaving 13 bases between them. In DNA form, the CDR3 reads TGTGCCAGCGATAATACGGCCGCCTATAATTCACCCCTCCACTTT. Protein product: CASDNTAAYNSPLHF.

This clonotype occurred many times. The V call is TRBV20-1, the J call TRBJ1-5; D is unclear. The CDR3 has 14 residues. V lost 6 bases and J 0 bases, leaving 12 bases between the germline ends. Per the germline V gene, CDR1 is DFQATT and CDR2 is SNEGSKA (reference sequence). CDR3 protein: CSAPRVDSNQPQHF. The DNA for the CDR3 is TGCAGTGCCCCTAGGGTTGATAGCAATCAGCCCCAGCATTTT.

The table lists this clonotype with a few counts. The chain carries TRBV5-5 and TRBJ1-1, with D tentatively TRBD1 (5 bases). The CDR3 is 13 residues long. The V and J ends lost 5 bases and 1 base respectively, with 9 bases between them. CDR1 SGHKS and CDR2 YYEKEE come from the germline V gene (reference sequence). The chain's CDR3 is CASRGPGNTEAFF. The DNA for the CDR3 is TGTGCCAGCAGGGGACCTGGGAACACTGAAGCTTTCTTT.

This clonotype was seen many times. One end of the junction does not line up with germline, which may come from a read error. The CDR3 here is CASSPAPEAYEQYF. DNA for the CDR3: TGTGCTAGCAGCCCGGCCCCCGAGGCCTACGAGCAGTACTTC. The chain combines TRBV7-7 with TRBJ2-7; D is uncertain. Germline loops: CDR1 SSHAT, CDR2 FNYEAQ (reference sequence). This CDR3 is 14 amino acids long.

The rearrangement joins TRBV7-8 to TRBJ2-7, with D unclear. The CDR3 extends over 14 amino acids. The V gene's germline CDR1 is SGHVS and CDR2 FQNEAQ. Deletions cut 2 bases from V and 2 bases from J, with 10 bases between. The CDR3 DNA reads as TGTGCCAGCAGCTTATCACCCTTGCCCTACGAGCAGTACTTC. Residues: CASSLSPLPYEQYF.

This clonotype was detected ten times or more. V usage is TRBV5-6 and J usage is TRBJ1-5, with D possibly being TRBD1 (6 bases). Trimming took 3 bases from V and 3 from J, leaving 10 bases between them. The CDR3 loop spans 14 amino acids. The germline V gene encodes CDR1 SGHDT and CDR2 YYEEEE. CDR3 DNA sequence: TGTGCCAGCAGCTACAGGGCGCTCAATCAGCCCCAGCATTTT. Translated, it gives CASSYRALNQPQHF.

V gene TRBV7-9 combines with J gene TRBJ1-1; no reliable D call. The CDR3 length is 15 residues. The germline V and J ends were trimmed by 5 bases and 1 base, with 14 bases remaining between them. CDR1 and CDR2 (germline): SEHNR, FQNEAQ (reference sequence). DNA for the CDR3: TGTGCCAGCAGCCCCTGGGAGAATTCGAACACTGAAGCTTTCTTT. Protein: CASSPWENSNTEAFF. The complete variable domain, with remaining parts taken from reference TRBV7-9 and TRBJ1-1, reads DTGVSQNPRHKITKRGQNVTFRCDPISEHNRLYWYRQTLGQGPEFLTYFQNEAQLEKSRLLSDRFSAERPKGSFSTLEIQRTEQGDSAMYLCASSPWENSNTEAFFGQGTRLTVV.

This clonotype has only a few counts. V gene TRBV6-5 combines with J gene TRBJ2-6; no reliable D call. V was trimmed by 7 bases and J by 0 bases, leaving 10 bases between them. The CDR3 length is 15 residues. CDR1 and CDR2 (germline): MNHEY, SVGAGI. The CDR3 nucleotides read TGTGCCAGCATAGGTTTAGGCTCTGGGGCCAACGTCCTGACTTTC. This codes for CASIGLGSGANVLTF.

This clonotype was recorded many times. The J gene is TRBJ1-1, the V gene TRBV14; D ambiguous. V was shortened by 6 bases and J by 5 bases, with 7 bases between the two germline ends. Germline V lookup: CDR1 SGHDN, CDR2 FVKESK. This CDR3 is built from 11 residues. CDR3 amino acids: CASRSGTEAFF. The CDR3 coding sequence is TGTGCCAGCAGAAGTGGGACTGAAGCTTTCTTT.

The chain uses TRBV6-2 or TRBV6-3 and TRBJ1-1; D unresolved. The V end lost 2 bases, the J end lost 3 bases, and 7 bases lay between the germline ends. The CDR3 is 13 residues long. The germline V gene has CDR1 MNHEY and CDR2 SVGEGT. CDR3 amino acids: CASSYEGYTEAFF. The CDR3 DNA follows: TGTGCCAGCAGTTACGAAGGGTACACTGAAGCTTTCTTT.

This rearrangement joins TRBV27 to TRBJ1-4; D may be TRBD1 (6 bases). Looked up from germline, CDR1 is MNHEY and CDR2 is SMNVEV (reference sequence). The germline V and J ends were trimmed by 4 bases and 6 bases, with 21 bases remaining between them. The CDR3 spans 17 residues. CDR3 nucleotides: TGTGCCAGCAGTTCACCCTTTAGGGGGGCCGAACATGAAAAACTGTTTTTT. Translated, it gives CASSSPFRGAEHEKLFF.

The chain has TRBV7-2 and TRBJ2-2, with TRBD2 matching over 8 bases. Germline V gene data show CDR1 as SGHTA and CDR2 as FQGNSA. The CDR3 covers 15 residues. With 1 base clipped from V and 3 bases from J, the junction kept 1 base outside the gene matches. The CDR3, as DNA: TGTGCCAGCAGCTTAGGGACTAGCTACACCGGGGAGCTGTTTTTT. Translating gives CASSLGTSYTGELFF.

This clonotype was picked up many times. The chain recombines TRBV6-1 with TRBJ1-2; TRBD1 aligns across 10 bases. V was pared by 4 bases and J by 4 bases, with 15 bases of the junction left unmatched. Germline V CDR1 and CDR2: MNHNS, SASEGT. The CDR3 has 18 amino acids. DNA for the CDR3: TGTGCCAGCAGTGCAGGATTTATCGGGACAGGGGCACGCTATGGCTACACCTTC. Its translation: CASSAGFIGTGARYGYTF.